The rows below give T cell receptor beta chains drawn from one sample of a study of human T cells and chemical hapten exposure. Via MiXCR, TCRdb re-called the RACE reads, giving one row per CDR3 protein. This table holds around 340,000 distinct CDR3 sequences, around 7% found once. Sequenced here: whole blood, sampled in connection with sensitization to the hapten diphenylcyclopropenone (DPC). These receptors were obtained from a woman under 30 with alopecia areata. Some clones in this sample may be carry-over from other donors' samples. The CDR3 runs from the conserved cysteine through the conserved F or W. D genes are given only for firm matches. The listing skips clone size in some rows; elsewhere it reads once, few, many or a size class.

clone_size,d_call,v_call,j_call,cdr3_nt,cdr3_aa
NA,TRBD2,TRBV6-5,TRBJ2-3,TGTGCCAGCAGTTACACGGCGGGGGGCCGACTCACAGATACGCAGTATTTT,CASSYTAGGRLTDTQYF
few,TRBD1,TRBV7-6,TRBJ1-5,TGTGCCAGCAGCCAGGGGACAGGGGACAATCAGCCCCAGCATTTT,CASSQGTGDNQPQHF
few,TRBD2,TRBV15,TRBJ2-1,TGTGCCACCAGCAGAGATCTGCGGCGGGGGATTTACAATGAGCAGTTCTTC,CATSRDLRRGIYNEQFF
few,NA,TRBV14,TRBJ2-2,TGTGCCAGCAGCCCATATACAAACAGTGCCCCCGGGGAGCTGTTTTTT,CASSPYTNSAPGELFF
few,NA,TRBV6-2/TRBV6-3,TRBJ1-6,TGTGCCAGCAGACTACGGAGAGTAGGGAGTTCACCCCTCCACTTT,CASRLRRVGSSPLHF
NA,TRBD1,TRBV20-1,TRBJ1-1,TGCAGTGCCATTAAAACCGGGACAGCGAACACTGAAGCTTTCTTT,CSAIKTGTANTEAFF
many,NA,TRBV5-1,TRBJ2-2,TGCGCCAGCAGCTTGGCAGGAGTGGGCACCGGGGAGCTGTTTTTT,CASSLAGVGTGELFF
NA,TRBD1,TRBV5-1,TRBJ2-5,TGCGCCAGCAGCCTTGGACAGGCCCCAGAGACCCAGTACTTC,CASSLGQAPETQYF
many,TRBD1,TRBV12-3/TRBV12-4,TRBJ2-1,TGTGCCAGCAGTTTAGGGACAGGGGTTGTTAATGAGCAGTTCTTC,CASSLGTGVVNEQFF
few,NA,TRBV2,TRBJ2-7,TGTGCCAGCTCCCAGGGTGGGACTTTAAACGAGCAGTACTTC,CASSQGGTLNEQYF
many,NA,TRBV5-1,TRBJ1-5,TGCGCCAGCAGCGTGGGCAGTTCAAGCAATCAGCCCCAGCATTTT,CASSVGSSSNQPQHF
few,NA,TRBV5-1,TRBJ2-5,TGCGCCAGCAGCTTGGAAGGGAATCTTCAAGAGACCCAGTACTTC,CASSLEGNLQETQYF
NA,NA,TRBV7-2,TRBJ1-4,TGTGCCAGCAGCTTAAGACAGCCGCAGCCCAATGAAAAACTGTTTTTT,CASSLRQPQPNEKLFF
many,NA,TRBV12-3/TRBV12-4,TRBJ2-5,TGTGCCAGCAGTTTAGAACACCCGAGCGAGGCCCAGTACTTC,CASSLEHPSEAQYF
NA,NA,TRBV20-1,TRBJ2-2,TGCAGTGCTAGAGTAGACCCCGGGGAGCTGTTTTTT,CSARVDPGELFF
NA,TRBD1,TRBV20-1,TRBJ2-7,TGCAGTGCTTCCGGGACAGGATCCTACGAGCAGTACTTC,CSASGTGSYEQYF
many,NA,TRBV3-1,TRBJ2-5,TGTGCCAGCAGCCAAGGTGACAGAGAAGAGACCCAGTACTTC,CASSQGDREETQYF
few,NA,TRBV24-1,TRBJ2-2,TGTGCCACCTTTCCCCCAGGGACCGGGGAGCTGTTTTTT,CATFPPGTGELFF
few,TRBD1,TRBV12-3/TRBV12-4,TRBJ1-1,TGTGCCAGCAGTCTGCCGTGGGACAGCCCTAACACTGAAGCTTTCTTT,CASSLPWDSPNTEAFF
few,NA,TRBV12-3/TRBV12-4,TRBJ2-7,TGTGCCAGCAGAGCGGATAGGGATTCCTACGAGCAGTACTTC,CASRADRDSYEQYF
many,TRBD1,TRBV6-1,TRBJ2-3,TGTGCCAGCAGTCCTTGGACAGGGGGCGCCCCAGATACGCAGTATTTT,CASSPWTGGAPDTQYF
few,NA,TRBV6-5,TRBJ2-1,TGTGCCAGCAGTGTTGACAGACCCTCCTACAATGAGCAGTTCTTC,CASSVDRPSYNEQFF
few,NA,TRBV7-9,TRBJ2-3,TGTGCCAGCAGCTACGACCTGCGCATGGGCACAGATACGCAGTATTTT,CASSYDLRMGTDTQYF
few,TRBD1,TRBV12-3/TRBV12-4,TRBJ1-2,TGTGCCAGCAGTTTCAACAGGGGTGGCTATGGCTACACCTTC,CASSFNRGGYGYTF
many,TRBD1,TRBV4-3,TRBJ2-4,TGCGCCAGCAGCCCGGAAGACAGGGGCAACATTCAGTACTTC,CASSPEDRGNIQYF
few,NA,TRBV12-3/TRBV12-4,TRBJ1-6,TGTGCCAGCAGTTTAGGCCAGAGCTATAATTCACCCCTCCACTTT,CASSLGQSYNSPLHF
many,NA,TRBV5-1,TRBJ1-4,TGCGCCAGCAGCACCGGACAGTCGAATGAAAAACTGTTTTTT,CASSTGQSNEKLFF
few,NA,TRBV14,TRBJ2-3,TGTGCCAGCAGCCAAGAAGCCCGAACGCGACATACTCGAGATACGCAGTATTTT,CASSQEARTRHTRDTQYF
NA,TRBD1,TRBV5-4,TRBJ1-4,TGTGCCAGCAGCTTGGGAGGACAGGGGAAGGGTGAAAAACTGTTTTTT,CASSLGGQGKGEKLFF
NA,NA,TRBV11-2,TRBJ2-3,TGTGCCAGCAGCCTTCAGGGGCAGGGAGATACGCAGTATTTT,CASSLQGQGDTQYF
few,NA,TRBV4-3,TRBJ2-3,TGCGCCAGCAGCCAAGATTTAAAAGGGACTTACACAGATACGCAGTATTTT,CASSQDLKGTYTDTQYF
NA,NA,TRBV28,TRBJ2-2,TGTGCCAGCAGTCATTCGGTCCGGGGCGGGGAGCTGTTTTTT,CASSHSVRGGELFF
few,NA,TRBV29-1,TRBJ1-3,TGCAGCGCCGGCCTCAACCCTGACACCATATATTTT,CSAGLNPDTIYF
few,NA,TRBV20-1,TRBJ1-5,TGCAGTGCTAGCCTAGGGACGGGGGGCAATCAGCCCCAGCATTTT,CSASLGTGGNQPQHF
few,TRBD1,TRBV4-1,TRBJ2-7,TGCGCCAGCAGCTATACCGGGACAGGGTCCTACGAGCAGTACTTC,CASSYTGTGSYEQYF
many,NA,TRBV12-3/TRBV12-4,TRBJ1-1,TGTGCCAGCAGTCCTACAGGAAGGGACACTGAAGCTTTCTTT,CASSPTGRDTEAFF
few,TRBD1,TRBV7-2,TRBJ2-5,TGTGCCAGCAGCTACCAGGGGGTCGGGGAGACCCAGTACTTC,CASSYQGVGETQYF
few,TRBD2,TRBV27,TRBJ2-3,TGTGCCAGCAGTCTCCTATCAACGGGACTAGCCTTCAAAGATACGCAGTATTTT,CASSLLSTGLAFKDTQYF
NA,NA,TRBV18,TRBJ1-6,TGTGCCAGCTCACCAACAGAAGCCAATTCACCCCTCCACTTT,CASSPTEANSPLHF
few,NA,TRBV14,TRBJ2-1,TGTGCCAGCAGCCAAGGGCTTCTAGGCCTACCCAATGAGCAGTTCTTC,CASSQGLLGLPNEQFF
many,TRBD2,TRBV18,TRBJ2-1,TGTGCCAGCTCACCCCCGCTGGGCGGGGGGTCTGAGCAGTTCTTC,CASSPPLGGGSEQFF
many,NA,TRBV27,TRBJ1-5,TGTGCCAGCAGTTTAGGATTTACTCGCAATCAGCCCCAGCATTTT,CASSLGFTRNQPQHF
many,TRBD1,TRBV25-1,TRBJ2-1,TGTGCCAGCGAGCCTTCCGGGACAGCTATGGGGGAGCGGTACTCCTACAATGAGCAGTTCTTC,CASEPSGTAMGERYSYNEQFF
many,NA,TRBV5-1,TRBJ2-5,TGCGCCAGCAGCACCGCCGTGGGCCAAGAGACCCAGTACTTC,CASSTAVGQETQYF
few,TRBD2,TRBV28,TRBJ2-3,TGTGCCAGCAGTTCCCCGACTAGCGGGGGAGCTAGCACAGATACGCAGTATTTT,CASSSPTSGGASTDTQYF
many,TRBD1,TRBV29-1,TRBJ2-7,TGCAGCGTCGTTGGAGACAGGGGGAGCGAGCAGTACTTC,CSVVGDRGSEQYF
many,TRBD1,TRBV20-1,TRBJ2-3,TGCAGTGGAAGTTCGGACAGGGCGGCAGATACGCAGTATTTT,CSGSSDRAADTQYF
NA,TRBD1,TRBV6-5,TRBJ1-1,TGTGCCAGCACCGCAGTAGGGGACAGGTGGGCTTTCTTT,CASTAVGDRWAFF
few,TRBD2,TRBV20-1,TRBJ2-1,TGCAGTGCTAGAGAAGAGCGGGGGGGCCTTCGTGAGCAGTTCTTC,CSAREERGGLREQFF
many,TRBD1,TRBV18,TRBJ2-7,TGTGCCAGCTCGGTCCGGGACAGCTCCTACGAGCAGTACTTC,CASSVRDSSYEQYF
NA,TRBD2,TRBV3-1,TRBJ2-1,TGTGCCAGCAGCCAAGATTCGAGCGGGGAATACAATGAGCAGTTCTTC,CASSQDSSGEYNEQFF
many,TRBD1,TRBV4-3,TRBJ2-6,TGCGCCAGCAGCCGGGACAGGGGAACTGGGGCCAACGTCCTGACTTTC,CASSRDRGTGANVLTF
few,TRBD1,TRBV7-2,TRBJ2-5,TGTGCCAGCAGCTTAGAGTTTCCCGGGACAGGGGGGGAGACCCAGTACTTC,CASSLEFPGTGGETQYF
many,NA,TRBV12-3/TRBV12-4,TRBJ1-1,TGTGCCAGCAGTTTCTCGGCACCCTCCCCTGAAGCTTTCTTT,CASSFSAPSPEAFF
many,NA,TRBV7-2,TRBJ2-1,TGTGCCAGCAGCCTCGAAAGAGGACAGTACAATGAGCAGTTCTTC,CASSLERGQYNEQFF